This entry features one T cell receptor (beta chain) sequence. It lacks a known antigen. No quality values exist for individual bases; no much larger clone is one base distant. The cysteine opens and the phenylalanine closes a CDR3 of 17 amino acids. Only the CDR3 DNA is retained, 51 bases long and in frame from the first base. Sequences LNHDA (CDR1) and SQIVND (CDR2) are obtained from the germline V gene (reference sequence). Trimmed from V: 4 bases; trimmed from J: 0 bases; junction bases lacking a gene match: 6. The sample belongs to a study of vaccination and CD4 T cells after COVID-19 (dated by TCRdb to between 2021 and 2024). Looking at the study overall: Convalescent patients had a positive SARS-CoV-2 result on nasal swab PCR, and of these patients, several had mild disease and one had severe disease. For stimulating the cultures, overlapping spike peptide pools were used, derived from SARS-CoV-2 as well as from the common cold coronaviruses HCoV-NL63, HCoV-OC43 and HCoV-229E. Post-COVID blood samples were collected from convalescent patients a median of approximately 100 days after diagnosis, with a range of about 35 to 161 days. In 10 COVID-19 convalescent patients and several infection-naive healthy vaccine recipients, the spike-specific CD4+ TCR repertoire before mRNA vaccination was compared with the repertoire after mRNA vaccination. The time from the second vaccine dose to post-vaccine blood sampling had a median of approximately 72 days and ranged from about 14 to 250 days. Participants received two doses of either the Pfizer-BioNTech BNT162b2 vaccine (n=8) or the Moderna mRNA-1273 vaccine (n=2). The convalescent cohort comprised six males and four females, including two Hispanic individuals, seven Caucasians, two Asians and one multiracial person. As controls, cultures received a CEFX viral epitope pool (the positive control), an HIV-1 Nef peptide pool (the negative control), or no peptide at all.

The intended sense of this specimen's treatment or condition label: roughly 10-day PBMC culture with coronavirus spike peptide pools or control peptides (ViraFEST assay). To expand antigen-specific T cells with peptide pools and then pick out the expanded clonotypes through TCR sequencing, the study relied on the ViraFEST assay. Positive SARS-CoV-2 PCR tests in the convalescent patients dated from March to December 2020, before Alpha, Beta and Delta variants emerged in the United States. More than 1.5 million PBMCs per well were cultured in IMDM with about 5% human AB serum and around 10 IU/ml IL-2, plus 10 ug/ml peptide pools. On days 3 and 7, half of the culture medium was replaced with fresh IL-2-containing medium. CD4+ T cells were isolated after approximately ten days of culture through negative selection using the EasySep CD4+ T cell isolation kit. Ficoll-Paque Plus gradient centrifugation was used to isolate PBMCs from whole blood, and the isolated PBMCs were then either used fresh or cryopreserved at -140C. In general, triplicate wells were set up for every culture condition.

Library generation was performed with PCR. DNA from cultured CD4+ T cells was subjected to TCR sequencing with the Oncomine TCR Beta short-read assay at the Johns Hopkins FTIC core. Genomic DNA was extracted from the cultured CD4+ T cells with the QIAamp micro DNA kit. Oncomine TCR Beta libraries made from cultured CD4+ T cells were pooled using unique dual indexes and sequenced on an Illumina iSeq 100. Per the authors' processing: Non-productive sequences were filtered out, and CDR3s that did not start with C, did not end with F or W, or were shorter than 7 amino acids were discarded. The MANAFEST web application was used to identify antigen-specific clonotypes by comparing peptide-stimulated wells against reference wells and other culture wells. For a clone to be called positive, the clone needed an FDR below 0.05, an odds ratio above 5, and a productive frequency above 0.1% in at least two of three replicate wells. A clonotype was classed as cross-reactive if the clonotype showed significant expansion both in SARS-CoV-2 spike wells and in at least one common cold coronavirus spike condition. Using R version 3.6.1, CDR3 homology was evaluated through Levenshtein distances (stringdist) along with unrooted phylogenetic trees (ape). TCRdb ran its own pipeline on the public reads, namely fastp trimming at Q25 and MiXCR clone calling, and kept in-frame beta chains. CDR3 protein duplicates are merged, each entry listing the most common genes and DNA. The V and J calls come from TCRdb's annotation, not from the publication. In this sample the table shows almost 5,500 distinct CDR3 sequences, under 40% of which occur a single time. Of the sample, about a third falls within the top ten clones.

Results the study describes overall, beyond this receptor: In convalescent patients, a median roughly 85% of post-vaccine SARS-CoV-2-reactive clones were detected only after vaccination, suggesting vaccine-specific priming. Of the vaccine-specific clones found in convalescent patients, nearly all (304 of 307) were mono-reactive for SARS-CoV-2 spike instead of being cross-reactive with common cold coronaviruses. An increase in the median number of SARS-CoV-2-reactive clonotypes from around 20 after infection to 38 after vaccination was observed, but the change was not found to be significant. The number of convalescent patients in the study was relatively small, and the study did not examine early timepoints following natural infection.

This sequence was found in a human donor who had recovered from COVID-19. The sample was CD4+ T cells from blood, cultured in vitro, taken after SARS-CoV-2 vaccination. The chain is encoded by TRBV19 joined to TRBJ2-5; 12 middle bases align to TRBD1. The DNA is as follows: TGTGCCAGTAGTAAAGGGACAGGGGGCCAGTACCAAGAGACCCAGTACTTC. This yields the protein CASSKGTGGQYQETQYF. The entire variable domain, with the stretches around the CDR3 drawn from the reference TRBV19 and TRBJ2-5 proteins, is DGGITQSPKYLFRKEGQNVTLSCEQNLNHDAMYWYRQDPGQGLRLIYYSQIVNDFQKGDIAEGYSVSREKKESFPLTVTSAQKNPTAFYLCASSKGTGGQYQETQYFGPGTRLLVL.